This passage covers 8 T cell receptor beta chains from one sample sequenced in a study of Graves' ophthalmopathy and Graves' hyperthyroidism. RNA transcripts served as template for amplifying TCR beta CDR3 sequences. RT-PCR was first run with HTBI primers, then multiplex PCR in a second round. TCRdb passed the multiplex PCR reads through MiXCR, listing each CDR3 protein once. The sample yields about 410,000 distinct CDR3 sequences, approximately 20% seen once. Sequenced input: peripheral blood. Receptors originate from a woman aged 18-35 years with Graves' ophthalmopathy.

This clonotype occurred many times. The rearrangement uses TRBV7-2 and TRBJ1-5; D is unresolved. Trimming stripped 0 bases from V and 4 bases from J, with 10 bases between. Per germline, CDR1 SGHTA and CDR2 FQGNSA. CDR3 size: 15 residues. In nucleotides, the CDR3 is TGTGCCAGCAGCTTAGCGGGCGGCTTTAATCAGCCCCAGCATTTT. The encoded protein is CASSLAGGFNQPQHF.

There are many counts of this clonotype. The chain carries TRBV27 and TRBJ2-7, with D hard to call. The germline V gene encodes CDR1 MNHEY and CDR2 SMNVEV (reference sequence). The CDR3 covers 14 residues. Deletions cut 3 bases from V and 2 bases from J, with 11 bases between. The CDR3 loop is CASSFGRSTYEQYF. DNA for the CDR3: TGTGCCAGCAGTTTTGGCAGATCGACCTACGAGCAGTACTTC.

Points on this clonotype: One end of the junction varies from germline; a read error may be responsible. The chain couples TRBV6-2 or TRBV6-3 to TRBJ2-5; weak D call: TRBD1 (5 bases). Germline values: CDR1 MNHEY, CDR2 SVGEGT. The CDR3 is made up of 13 amino acids. In DNA form, the CDR3 reads TGTGTCAGCAGCGTAAATGAAGTAGAGTCAGGGAACTTC. This codes for CVSSVNEVESGNF.

This clonotype was observed many times. The chain employs TRBV6-1 and TRBJ1-5, with unresolved D. The V gene lost 4 bases and the J gene lost 2 bases, with 9 bases spanning the gap. Looked up from germline, CDR1 is MNHNS and CDR2 is SASEGT. The CDR3 spans 14 residues. CDR3 in amino acids: CASSATAGNQPQHF. The CDR3 DNA is TGTGCCAGCAGTGCTACGGCAGGCAATCAGCCCCAGCATTTT.

This clonotype has only a few counts. The chain recombines TRBV9 with TRBJ2-2; the D gene is possibly TRBD1 (5 bases). Trimming cost V 3 bases and J 4 bases, with 10 bases left between them. The CDR3 is made up of 14 amino acids. Per germline, CDR1 SGDLS and CDR2 YYNGEE. CDR3 nucleotides: TGTGCCAGCAGCGCGCAGGGCCTCACCGGGGAGCTGTTTTTT. The encoded protein is CASSAQGLTGELFF.

The chain employs TRBV28 and TRBJ2-2; 9 bases are shared with TRBD1. The germline V gene encodes CDR1 MDHEN and CDR2 SYDVKM. J was trimmed by 4 bases and V by 6 bases; bases with no gene match: 6. The CDR3 extends over 15 amino acids. This CDR3 is CASSRGQGLTGELFF. CDR3 nucleotide sequence: TGTGCCAGCAGCCGGGGACAGGGACTCACCGGGGAGCTGTTTTTT.

The table lists this clonotype with a few counts. The chain uses TRBV30 and TRBJ1-5; 7 bases agree with TRBD1. The CDR3 loop spans 18 amino acids. With 5 bases clipped from V and 0 bases from J, the junction kept 16 bases outside the gene matches. The germline gives CDR1 GTSNPN, CDR2 SVGIG (reference sequence). The CDR3 sequence is CAWSGGQIFPYSNQPQHF. The CDR3 DNA reads TGTGCCTGGTCTGGGGGACAGATTTTCCCTTATAGCAATCAGCCCCAGCATTTT.

The sample holds many counts of this clonotype. Here the CDR3 reads CAIGRDNQPQHF. The CDR3 nucleotides read TGTGCCATCGGGAGGGACAATCAGCCCCAGCATTTT. The rearrangement links TRBV10-3 to TRBJ1-5; D unresolved. The CDR3 totals 12 residues. The germline V gene has CDR1 ENHRY and CDR2 SYGVKD. The V gene lost 8 bases and the J gene lost 3 bases, with 8 bases spanning the gap.